This T cell receptor beta chain was identified in a study of glioma-infiltrating T cells. TCR alpha and beta CDR3 regions were amplified from RNA using iRepertoire nested multiplex PCR. TCRdb reprocessed the multiplex PCR reads with MiXCR, giving one entry per CDR3 protein. The sample yields 100,000 to 150,000 distinct CDR3 sequences, roughly 20% seen once. Concerning this clonotype itself: No antigen is known for it.

The study's findings and limits: Above-expected tissue-blood divergence occurred in all gliomas, most in low-grade ones.

The V gene lost 8 bases and the J gene lost 4 bases, with 21 bases spanning the gap. The germline CDR1 and CDR2 sequences are ENHRY and SYGVKD. The CDR3 is 16 residues long. The TCR was taken from a human donor with low-grade glioma or glioblastoma, undergoing nonglioma brain surgery, or in good health (not recorded which). The chain links TRBV10-3 to TRBJ2-1; tentative D call: TRBD1 (5 bases). The material sequenced was glioma tissue, nonneoplastic brain tissue, or PBMCs (not recorded which). CDR3 region: CAIRIQGKGLYNEQFF. CDR3 DNA: TGTGCCATCCGTATCCAGGGAAAAGGTCTTTACAATGAGCAGTTCTTC.